This T cell receptor (beta chain) appears in the sequencing data of a study of cytomegalovirus exposure and HLA in healthy donors. Germline values: CDR1 MDHEN, CDR2 SYDVKM. V trimming: 2 bases; J trimming: 6 bases; junction bases outside the gene matches: 12. The CDR3 has 16 amino acids. Both 60 Vbeta primers and 13 Jbeta primers went into the PCR. TCRdb keeps only in-frame clones here, not all; method: immunoSEQ multiplex PCR. The sample has 58,000 or so clones; 75% are singletons. Source material: PBMCs. The TCR was taken from a woman aged 40 to 50 in good health and CMV-seropositive. V and J are TRBV28 and TRBJ1-2, with 7 bases that match TRBD1. The CDR3 reads CASSLEGDSRLDGYTF. CDR3 DNA sequence: TGTGCCAGCAGTTTAGAAGGGGACAGCCGCCTGGATGGCTACACCTTC.